This record concerns one T cell receptor (beta chain) sequence. This record comes from a study of cytomegalovirus exposure and HLA in healthy donors. The length of the CDR3 is 12 residues. Per the germline V gene, CDR1 is SGHNT and CDR2 is YYREEE (reference sequence). V was trimmed by 0 bases and J by 8 bases, leaving 7 bases between them. In the PCR, 60 Vbeta and 13 Jbeta primers were used. Sequencing used immunoSEQ multiplex PCR; TCRdb keeps in-frame clones, though not all of them. The sample has tens of thousands of clones, more than 80% seen once. The origin of this receptor is a woman aged 25 to 39 in good health and CMV-seronegative. The V call is TRBV5-4, the J call TRBJ2-3; D remains unclear. The sequenced material came from PBMCs. The CDR3 bases are TGTGCCAGCAGCTTGGCCGGCGGTACGCAGTATTTT. Amino acid sequence: CASSLAGGTQYF.